This T cell receptor beta chain was recovered during a study of blood T cell repertoires in COVID-19 (TCRdb year 2020). A note on the overall study: Samples covering the acute and convalescent phases of COVID-19 were provided by collaborators in the United States, Italy and Spain. The prospective study material was composed of cDNA or gDNA derived from T cells, B-cell-depleted T cells, or PBMCs. The dataset comprised deeply sampled blood TCRbeta repertoires from subjects exposed to, actively infected with, or recovered from COVID-19. The repertoires were released in a freely available public database meant as a resource for research on the immune response to SARS-CoV-2. Samples were obtained from the ongoing ImmuneRACE study (first 160 participants) and from over a thousand subjects provided by 6 global collaborators. Nearly every sample came with metadata listing a de-identified subject ID, COVID-19 status, age in years and sex. Where available, HLA class I and class II types were taken from metadata supplied by the sample provider and were not determined by assay-based typing. Overall study results and their limits: Clinical and demographic metadata were provided uncurated, with the amount varying by source and participant.

The immunoSEQ Assay, a bias-controlled multiplex PCR, was used to amplify TCRbeta CDR3 regions from genomic DNA. Processing in the source paper ran as follows. The number of nucleated cells in each sample was estimated from the amplification of reference gene primers within the assay. Sequence reads were collapsed and filtered to measure the absolute abundance of every unique TCRbeta CDR3 rearrangement. Productive Simpson clonality was computed per sample as the square root of Simpson's diversity index over productive rearrangements. TCRdb provides this immuneACCESS table in a form limited to in-frame rearrangements. Some clones are lacking; in checked studies, under half of them reflect an unresolved V gene, and why the rest are absent is not known. The V and J calls and the clone size are those of that table, but D and trimming were determined from the DNA. The table for this sample lists roughly 110,000 clones; 75% to 95% of them were counted only once. The ten largest account for around 1.2% of the sample.

Concerning this clone itself: Its antigen is currently not known. No much larger clonotype is one base removed from it; base qualities were not supplied.

The germline V gene specifies LGHNT as CDR1 and FRNRAP as CDR2. From cysteine to phenylalanine, the CDR3 is 15 amino acids long. The retained sequence is limited to the CDR3, 45 bases, with the frame set at the first base. V and J are truncated by 5 bases and 5 bases respectively, leaving an intervening sequence of 18 bases. Each collaborating institution followed its own protocols to collect whole blood in K2EDTA tubes. For TCRbeta analysis, collaborator samples were shipped as frozen whole blood, as isolated PBMCs, or as DNA extracted from either sample type. The sample taken for sequencing was peripheral blood. This receptor was obtained from a woman aged 30 to 39 with acute or convalescent COVID-19. Recombination joined TRBV12-5 with TRBJ2-5; the best D guess is TRBD1, with 6 bases matching. The CDR3: CASGAQFRGSETQYF. The DNA sequence is TGTGCTAGTGGTGCCCAATTCAGGGGCTCGGAGACCCAGTACTTC.